A selection of T cell receptor beta chains follows, all from one sample in a study of T cells in Graves' hyperthyroidism and ophthalmopathy. TCRdb called the multiplex PCR reads again in MiXCR, with one record for every CDR3 protein. The sample lists roughly 30,000 distinct CDR3 sequences, around 40% seen once, with approximately 10% in the top ten. The sequenced material came from blood. The receptors were sampled from a woman in her thirties with Graves' hyperthyroidism. The CDR3 runs from the conserved cysteine through the conserved F or W. Fields, in order: D gene, J gene, V gene, clone size, CDR3 protein, CDR3 DNA. D genes are given only for firm matches. A clone size is listed for some rows: how often the clone was seen (once, few, many), or a class if it is expanded.

>-|TRBJ1-1|TRBV7-9|many
CASSLVWGNEAFF
TGTGCCAGCAGCTTAGTATGGGGGAATGAAGCTTTCTTT
>-|TRBJ1-6|TRBV20-1|once
CSGYGASSYNSPLHF
TGCAGTGGGTACGGTGCTAGCTCCTATAATTCACCCCTCCACTTT
>-|TRBJ2-7|TRBV7-2|medium-sized
CASSLVGEQYF
TGTGCCAGCAGCTTAGTGGGCGAGCAGTACTTC
>-|TRBJ2-2|TRBV7-8|-
CASSRDTGQGELFF
TGTGCCAGCAGCCGGGACACAGGCCAGGGGGAGCTGTTTTTT
>-|TRBJ2-1|TRBV20-1|-
CSARGPGEIGQFF
TGCAGTGCTAGAGGTCCAGGGGAAATTGGGCAGTTCTTC
>TRBD1|TRBJ2-7|TRBV5-1|-
CASSLRTGLYYEQYF
TGCGCCAGCAGCTTGCGGACAGGGCTATACTACGAGCAGTACTTC
>TRBD1|TRBJ2-7|TRBV9|medium-sized
CASSAGTGSSYEQYF
TGTGCCAGCAGCGCAGGGACAGGGAGTTCCTACGAGCAGTACTTC
>-|TRBJ1-5|TRBV2|-
CVSTDQGTTQPQHF
TGTGTCAGCACGGATCAGGGGACGACGCAGCCCCAGCATTTT
>-|TRBJ2-2|TRBV29-1|medium-sized
CSVTPDNTGELFF
TGCAGCGTTACGCCAGACAACACCGGGGAGCTGTTTTTT
>-|TRBJ2-7|TRBV11-3|many
CASSLSLGSDEQYF
TGTGCCAGCAGCCTATCTTTGGGATCGGACGAGCAGTACTTC
>-|TRBJ2-3|TRBV20-1|medium-sized
CSASAQTQYF
TGCAGTGCTAGTGCACAAACGCAGTATTTT
>-|TRBJ2-7|TRBV4-1|many
CASSQVQGPSYEQYF
TGCGCCAGCAGCCAAGTCCAGGGACCCTCCTACGAGCAGTACTTC
>-|TRBJ2-5|TRBV20-1|-
CSANPSVGRETQYF
TGCAGTGCTAACCCTAGCGTGGGACGAGAGACCCAGTACTTC
>-|TRBJ2-3|TRBV25-1|medium-sized
CASSYGSADTQYF
TGTGCCAGCAGCTATGGATCAGCCGATACGCAGTATTTT
>-|TRBJ2-7|TRBV20-1|-
CSVGTNLGEQYF
TGCAGTGTTGGGACCAACCTAGGCGAGCAGTACTTC
>TRBD2|TRBJ2-1|TRBV6-6|many
CASIAGPTYNEQFF
TGTGCCAGCATAGCGGGTCCTACCTACAATGAGCAGTTCTTC
>-|TRBJ1-1|TRBV28|-
CASSLAGRRTEAFF
TGTGCCAGCAGTTTAGCAGGGCGTAGGACTGAAGCTTTCTTT
>-|TRBJ1-2|TRBV6-1|many
CASSEARGSYGYTF
TGTGCCAGCAGTGAAGCTAGGGGCTCGTATGGCTACACCTTC
>-|TRBJ2-5|TRBV28|many
CASSLPQGGETQYF
TGTGCCAGCAGTTTACCACAGGGAGGGGAGACCCAGTACTTC
>-|TRBJ2-5|TRBV10-1|-
CASMSEGSWETQYF
TGCGCCAGCATGTCAGAGGGTTCCTGGGAGACCCAGTACTTC
>-|TRBJ2-3|TRBV20-1|-
CSARVGTPSTDTQYF
TGCAGTGCTAGAGTCGGGACCCCAAGCACAGATACGCAGTATTTT
>-|TRBJ2-7|TRBV5-1|many
CASSLGPKFGYEQYF
TGCGCCAGCAGCTTGGGACCTAAATTCGGATACGAGCAGTACTTC